The subject of this entry is one T cell receptor beta chain. The antigen remains undetermined. The CDR3 extends over 14 amino acids. Germline loops: CDR1 SEHNR, CDR2 FQNEAQ (reference sequence). The V and J ends lost 4 bases and 5 bases respectively, with 14 bases between them. This entry is derived from a study of Tregs in tolerant kidney transplant recipients. Overall study context: Related graft donors supplied nonmyeloablative bone marrow transplants, and mixed chimerism was transient. Study-wide findings and caveats: Expanding Tregs on activated donor B cells appeared to best identify donor-specific TCRbeta clones.

The data were produced by immunoSEQ multiplex PCR, yet TCRdb's version contains in-frame clones alone and is incomplete. The data show some 66,000 clones, roughly 92% seen once. The gene calls are TRBV7-9 and TRBJ2-5; a possible D gene is TRBD1 (5 bases). This receptor was taken from a human donor who received a combined kidney and bone marrow transplant. The sample in question was CD8+ T cells from blood, obtained before the transplant. Here the CDR3 DNA reads TGTGCCAGCAGCTCTCCACAGGTCCGGGAGACCCAGTACTTC. Its protein is CASSSPQVRETQYF. Full variable domain (missing parts from reference TRBV7-9 and TRBJ2-5): DTGVSQNPRHKITKRGQNVTFRCDPISEHNRLYWYRQTLGQGPEFLTYFQNEAQLEKSRLLSDRFSAERPKGSFSTLEIQRTEQGDSAMYLCASSSPQVRETQYFGPGTRLLVL.